These T cell receptor beta chains were read from a single sample in a study of blood T cell repertoires in COVID-19. This table comes from immunoSEQ multiplex PCR, and its TCRdb copy is limited to in-frame clones, with some not included. The table shows about 100,000 clones, with approximately 70% occurring only once. The sample comprised peripheral blood. These receptors were obtained from a man older than 75 with acute or convalescent COVID-19. Both conserved end residues are part of each CDR3. D genes are given only for firm matches. Rows may omit the clone size; those that give it use once, few, many or a size class.

j_call d_call v_call clone_size cdr3_nt cdr3_aa
TRBJ2-1 TRBD1 TRBV7-2 . TGTGCCAGCAGCTCGGACAGGTTCAATGAGCAGTTCTTC CASSSDRFNEQFF
TRBJ2-7 TRBD1 TRBV10-3 once TGTGCCATCACCGGGACAGGGTCCTACGAGCAGTACTTC CAITGTGSYEQYF
TRBJ2-2 TRBD2 TRBV6-4 . TGTGCCAGCAGTGTAGGAGCGGGAGCGAGCGGGGAGCTGTTTTTT CASSVGAGASGELFF
TRBJ1-2 TRBD1 TRBV6-5 few TGTGCCAGCAGCCCCACCGGGACAGGGTTATATGGCTACACCTTC CASSPTGTGLYGYTF
TRBJ1-1 . TRBV2 once TGTGCCAGCGGTAAGGGACTTCGGACGAACACTGAAGCTTTCTTT CASGKGLRTNTEAFF
TRBJ1-2 . TRBV6-5 . TGTGCCAGCAGGCCTACAGGGAGGGGATTCTATGGCTACACCTTC CASRPTGRGFYGYTF
TRBJ1-2 . TRBV28 . TGTGCCAGCAGTTCACGGGGTTATGGCTACACCTTC CASSSRGYGYTF
TRBJ2-5 TRBD2 TRBV30 . TGTGCCTGGAGCGCCCGGACTAGCGGGAGACGAGAGACCCAGTACTTC CAWSARTSGRRETQYF
TRBJ1-1 . TRBV29-1 once TGCAGCGACATGGGCCAGAACACTGAAGCTTTCTTT CSDMGQNTEAFF
TRBJ1-1 . TRBV3-1/TRBV3-2 . TGTGCCAGCAGCCAAGGCACAGGCGTTCCATGGGTGGTCTTT CASSQGTGVPWVVF
TRBJ2-7 . TRBV2 . TGTGCCAGCAGCGATATCAGCTCCTACGAGCAGTACTTC CASSDISSYEQYF
TRBJ1-2 . TRBV4-3 . TGCGCCAGCAGCCGTGGGGTCAGGGTGGACGGCTATGGCTACACCTTC CASSRGVRVDGYGYTF
TRBJ2-1 TRBD1 TRBV7-2 few TGTGCCAGCAGCGTCCAGACAGGGTTGCACAATGAGCAGTTCTTC CASSVQTGLHNEQFF
TRBJ2-1 TRBD2 TRBV18 . TGTGCCAGCTCACCATGGGCGGGAGGTAGCAATGAGCAGTTCTTC CASSPWAGGSNEQFF
TRBJ2-1 . TRBV28 many TGTGCCAGCAGTCTCTCAATTGGAGTCCCCCTACCGTTCTTC CASSLSIGVPLPFF
TRBJ2-2 TRBD1 TRBV24-1 . TGTGCCACCAGTGATTTAAGCAGGGGGCCTGGCACCGGGGAGCTGTTTTTT CATSDLSRGPGTGELFF
TRBJ2-1 . TRBV11-3 . TGTGCCAGCAGCTTAGGGGAGGACAGGAATGAGCAGTTCTTC CASSLGEDRNEQFF
TRBJ1-4 . TRBV7-2 . TGTGCCAGCAGCTTCCGGTACGAAAAACTGTTTTTT CASSFRYEKLFF
TRBJ2-3 TRBD2 TRBV7-3 . TGTGCCAGCAGCTCCAAACGGGAGGCAGGAGATACGCAGTATTTT CASSSKREAGDTQYF
TRBJ1-2 . TRBV27 . TGTGCCAGCAGCTCTATCGGTGGGCTCCGGGAGGAGGGCTACACCTTC CASSSIGGLREEGYTF
TRBJ1-2 TRBD1 TRBV5-4 . TGTGCCAGCAGCTCCGAGAGGGGGCGGGGCTATGGCTACACCTTC CASSSERGRGYGYTF
TRBJ1-1 . TRBV6-2/TRBV6-3 . TGTGCCAGCAGTTACGGGACTTGGGGGGATGAAGCTTTCTTT CASSYGTWGDEAFF
TRBJ2-5 TRBD2 TRBV5-1 . TGCGCCAGCAGACCCGGACTAGCGGGAGTAGAGACCCAGTACTTC CASRPGLAGVETQYF
TRBJ2-1 TRBD1 TRBV6-5 few TGTGCCAGCAGGGGGACAGGGGGCGAGCAGTTCTTC CASRGTGGEQFF
TRBJ1-1 . TRBV5-1 many TGCGCCAGCAGCTTCTCAGGAACATTGACTGAAGCTTTCTTT CASSFSGTLTEAFF
TRBJ1-5 . TRBV18 once TGTGCCAGCTCAGGGGACACGCTCAATCAGCCCCAGCATTTT CASSGDTLNQPQHF